The table lists the clone carrying this T cell receptor (beta chain) with a few counts. Its specificity is unknown. From CD4+ cells came CD45RA+ naive and CD45RA-negative memory subsets. The assay was carried out at the deep level. TCRdb's table, derived via immunoSEQ multiplex PCR, lists solely in-frame clones and lacks some. This sample has around 1.1 million clones, with 60% to 85% found just once. Trimming cost V 0 bases and J 9 bases, with 15 bases left between them. The germline gives CDR1 MNHEY, CDR2 SVGAGI. CDR3 size: 15 residues. The data originate from a study of shared clonotypes between healthy human individuals. Study-level points and caveats: Rarefaction demonstrated incomplete sorted-subset sequencing despite large depth.

The receptor was isolated from a man younger than 35 in good health. Some clones in this sample may be carry-over from other donors' samples. The rearrangement uses TRBV6-5 and TRBJ2-1; D tentatively reads TRBD1 or TRBD2 (5 bases each). The sample taken for sequencing was memory CD4+ T cells from PBMCs. Subset denoted: CD45RA-negative fraction. CDR3 loop: CASSYSGEGFSEQFF. The CDR3, as DNA: TGTGCCAGCAGTTACTCAGGCGAGGGGTTCTCTGAGCAGTTCTTC.